The 32 T cell receptor beta chains below were found in one sample sequenced in a study of human T cells and chemical hapten exposure. TCRdb re-called the RACE reads with MiXCR, one entry per CDR3 protein. The table lists roughly 30,000 distinct CDR3 sequences, 7.4% of them singletons. Stated time point: healthy volunteer bleed at 2 weeks. Unfractionated whole blood served as the source for total RNA extraction. The sample consisted of whole blood. These receptors were obtained from a human donor in good health. Some clones in this sample may be carry-over from other donors' samples.

This clonotype has a handful of counts. The genes are TRBV14 and TRBJ2-7, with 11 positions matching TRBD1. The CDR3 covers 15 residues. The germline CDR1 and CDR2 sequences are SGHDN and FVKESK. The junction had 8 bases not matched to a gene; V was cut back by 4 bases and J by 6 bases. CDR3 amino acids: CASSLLRTGGGEQYF. CDR3 in DNA: TGTGCCAGCAGCCTCCTACGGACAGGGGGCGGCGAGCAGTACTTC. The whole variable domain, filled in from reference TRBV14 and TRBJ2-7, reads EAGVTQFPSHSVIEKGQTVTLRCDPISGHDNLYWYRRVMGKEIKFLLHFVKESKQDESGMPNNRFLAERTGGTYSTLKVQPAELEDSGVYFCASSLLRTGGGEQYFGPGTRLTVT.

The genes are TRBV2 and TRBJ2-7, with 10 positions matching TRBD1. J was trimmed by 3 bases and V by 3 bases; bases with no gene match: 5. From germline, CDR1 is SNHLY and CDR2 FYNNEI. This CDR3 is 15 amino acids long. DNA of the CDR3: TGTGCCAGCAGTGAGGGACAGGGGAACCGCTACGAGCAGTACTTC. Amino acid sequence: CASSEGQGNRYEQYF.

The chain is built from TRBV7-8 and TRBJ2-2; D gene ambiguous. CDR1 is SGHVS, CDR2 FQNEAQ, per germline. Trimming removed 6 bases from V and 7 bases from J, with 12 bases in between. The CDR3 contains 13 residues. CDR3 region: CASSMDVIGELFF. The CDR3 coding sequence is TGTGCCAGCAGTATGGACGTAATCGGGGAGCTGTTTTTT.

This clonotype was seen more than once but under ten times. V gene TRBV3-1 combines with J gene TRBJ2-7; 13 positions match TRBD2. The CDR3 runs 17 residues. CDR1 and CDR2 from the germline V gene are LGHDT and YNNKEL (reference sequence). V shed 3 bases, J shed 2 bases, and the junction held 7 bases outside the gene matches. The DNA for the CDR3 is TGTGCCAGCAGCCACCCGGGACTAGCGGGAACAGCCTACGAGCAGTACTTC. The encoded protein is CASSHPGLAGTAYEQYF.

This clonotype was counted at least ten times. DNA of the CDR3: TGTGCCAGCAGCTTAGTTTCCGACGGACTAGCACCCTACAATGAGCAGTTCTTC. It yields the protein CASSLVSDGLAPYNEQFF. The chain links TRBV11-2 to TRBJ2-1; 8 bases align to TRBD2. This CDR3 is 18 amino acids long. The ends lost 1 base at V and 2 bases at J; junction bases unmatched: 10. Germline CDR1 SGHAT, CDR2 FQNNGV.

This clonotype was seen just once. J is TRBJ1-1 and V is TRBV11-2; D perhaps matches TRBD1 (6 bases). The V gene's germline CDR1 is SGHAT and CDR2 FQNNGV. V lost 5 bases and J lost 5, with 18 bases in between. This CDR3 is 15 amino acids long. CDR3 sequence reads: CASSTGTPWDTEAFF. In DNA, the CDR3 is TGTGCCAGCAGCACGGGGACACCCTGGGATACTGAAGCTTTCTTT.

The rearrangement joins TRBV4-3 to TRBJ2-7; TRBD1 is a possible D gene (6 bases). Trimming took 3 bases from V and 3 from J, leaving 15 bases between them. Germline V lookup: CDR1 LGHNA, CDR2 YSLEER. This CDR3 region has 15 residues. The CDR3, as DNA: TGCGCCAGCAGCCAGCTACAGGGACCCGACTACGAGCAGTACTTC. Translating it yields CASSQLQGPDYEQYF.

Many counts were recorded for this clonotype. DNA for the CDR3: TGTGCCATCAGCCAATCTAGCGGACGCACAGATACGCAGTATTTT. This sequence encodes CAISQSSGRTDTQYF. The gene calls are TRBV10-3 and TRBJ2-3; TRBD2 matches 7 bases. Germline values: CDR1 ENHRY, CDR2 SYGVKD. The CDR3 loop spans 15 amino acids. Germline trimming cut 6 bases from V and 1 base from J; bases unmatched to any gene: 7.

Judged by abundance, this clonotype is medium-sized. CDR3 region: CASSQSWGALGETQYF. CDR3 nucleotide sequence: TGTGCCAGCAGCCAGAGTTGGGGGGCCTTGGGAGAGACCCAGTACTTC. The gene calls are TRBV3-1 and TRBJ2-5; D might be TRBD1 or TRBD2, each matching 6 bases. The CDR3 extends over 16 amino acids. V shed 3 bases and J shed 4 bases, with 18 bases lying between them. Germline CDR1 reads LGHDT; CDR2 reads YNNKEL (reference sequence).

This clonotype was counted only a few times. The chain carries TRBV28 and TRBJ1-1; the D is unclear. Germline V CDR1 and CDR2: MDHEN, SYDVKM. The V gene lost 3 bases and the J gene lost 7 bases, with 6 bases spanning the gap. This CDR3 contains 11 residues. The CDR3 coding sequence is TGTGCCAGCAGTTTTTCCGGTGAAGCTTTCTTT. Translated: CASSFSGEAFF.

This clonotype occurred many times. This sequence joins TRBV6-1 and TRBJ1-6; 8 bases fit TRBD1. Per germline, CDR1 MNHNS and CDR2 SASEGT. Trimming cost V 7 bases and J 9 bases; bases outside gene matches: 11. The CDR3 spans 15 residues. The CDR3, as DNA: TGTGCCAGCAAATACGGACAGGGTGTAGGTTCACCCCTCCACTTT. Amino acid sequence: CASKYGQGVGSPLHF.

Ten or more counts support this clonotype. The chain has TRBV7-2 and TRBJ1-4; D remains ambiguous. With 5 bases removed from V and 9 bases from J, the gap between germline ends came to 16 bases. This CDR3 is built from 14 residues. Germline CDR1 and CDR2: SGHTA and FQGNSA. CDR3 DNA: TGTGCCAGCAGCCAATCCGGCGGGGTACAAAAACTGTTTTTT. The encoded protein is CASSQSGGVQKLFF. The full variable domain, with the rest looked up from reference TRBV7-2 and TRBJ1-4, is GAGVSQSPSNKVTEKGKDVELRCDPISGHTALYWYRQSLGQGLEFLIYFQGNSAPDKSGLPSDRFSAERTGGSVSTLTIQRTQQEDSAVYLCASSQSGGVQKLFFGSGTQLSVL.

This clonotype has ten or more counts. CDR3 amino acids: CSVRGGSADTQYF. In nucleotides, the CDR3 is TGCAGTGTAAGGGGCGGGAGCGCAGATACGCAGTATTTT. The chain joins TRBV20-1 to TRBJ2-3; TRBD2 matches 7 bases. The CDR3 covers 13 residues. V shed 7 bases and J 4 bases; nucleotides not matched to a gene: 8. Germline V gene lookup returns CDR1 DFQATT and CDR2 SNEGSKA (reference sequence).

The rearrangement links TRBV12-3 or TRBV12-4 to TRBJ2-3; 9 bases align to TRBD2. Trimming removed 4 bases from V and 6 bases from J; junction bases left unmatched: 8. There are 15 residues in the CDR3. The CDR3 is CASSSSWRGGDTQYF. The CDR3 DNA follows: TGTGCCAGCAGTTCCTCATGGCGGGGGGGGGATACGCAGTATTTT.

This clonotype was counted many times. The chain combines TRBV29-1 with TRBJ2-2; possibly TRBD2 for D (5 bases). This CDR3 has 14 amino acids. CDR1 is SQVTM, CDR2 ANQGSEA, per germline. The V end lost 6 bases, the J end lost 4 bases, and 15 bases lay between the germline ends. The CDR3 sequence: CSVLGLESTGELFF. In DNA form, the CDR3 reads TGCAGCGTCCTAGGACTTGAATCCACCGGGGAGCTGTTTTTT.

Points on this clonotype: The junction shows a germline mismatch at one end, possibly a read error. V is TRBV10-3 and J is TRBJ2-7; D is perhaps TRBD1 (7 bases). CDR1 and CDR2 from the germline V gene are ENHRY and SYGVKD. The CDR3 totals 14 residues. The CDR3 sequence is CAISDTRQGGEQSF. DNA for the CDR3: TGTGCCATCAGTGACACCCGACAGGGCGGGGAGCAGTCCTTC.

J is TRBJ1-1 and V is TRBV11-2; perhaps TRBD1 as D (6 bases). Germline CDR1 and CDR2: SGHAT and FQNNGV. This CDR3 region has 15 residues. The V and J ends lost 2 bases and 6 bases respectively, with 16 bases between them. The CDR3 reads CASSLWAGAVAEAFF. The DNA for the CDR3 is TGTGCCAGCAGCTTATGGGCGGGGGCGGTAGCTGAAGCTTTCTTT. Combining the CDR3 with reference TRBV11-2 and TRBJ1-1 gives the whole variable domain EAGVAQSPRYKIIEKRQSVAFWCNPISGHATLYWYQQILGQGPKLLIQFQNNGVVDDSQLPKDRFSAERLKGVDSTLKIQPAKLEDSAVYLCASSLWAGAVAEAFFGQGTRLTVV.

In this sample, this clonotype turned up a few times. The rearrangement links TRBV29-1 to TRBJ2-3; the D gene is possibly TRBD2 (5 bases). From germline, CDR1 is SQVTM and CDR2 ANQGSEA. Trimming took 7 bases from V and 3 from J, leaving 11 bases between them. The CDR3 spans 12 residues. The CDR3 here is CSETSGTDTQYF. The CDR3 nucleotides read TGCAGCGAAACGTCGGGGACAGATACGCAGTATTTT.

This chain uses TRBV5-6 with TRBJ2-5, with D perhaps matching TRBD2 (6 bases). Between the trimmed V and J ends, which lost 1 base and 5 bases, there was a span of 9 bases. Germline loops: CDR1 SGHDT, CDR2 YYEEEE. There are 13 residues in the CDR3. CDR3 nucleotides: TGTGCCAGCAGCTTGCCCAGCGGGGAGACCCAGTACTTC. Protein: CASSLPSGETQYF.

This sequence joins TRBV12-3 or TRBV12-4 and TRBJ2-3, with TRBD1 matching over 9 bases. The trim removed 3 bases at V and 4 bases at J, leaving 5 bases unmatched. CDR3 length: 15 residues. DNA of the CDR3: TGTGCCAGCAGTTTGAGGGGACAGGGCTCAGATACGCAGTATTTT. Amino acid sequence: CASSLRGQGSDTQYF.

This clonotype was seen only a few times. The chain couples TRBV6-2 or TRBV6-3 to TRBJ1-1; weak D call: TRBD1 (6 bases). CDR1 is MNHEY and CDR2 is SVGEGT in the germline V gene. The CDR3 length is 17 residues. V lost 4 bases and J 5 bases, leaving 23 bases between the germline ends. The CDR3 DNA reads TGTGCCAGCAGTTGGCCCTTCGTGGGGGCGGGTAGGACTGAAGCTTTCTTT. Its translation: CASSWPFVGAGRTEAFF.

In this sample, this clonotype turned up a few times. The V call is TRBV29-1, the J call TRBJ2-5, with D perhaps matching TRBD1 (7 bases). Trimming removed 5 bases from V and 5 bases from J, with 12 bases in between. The CDR3 totals 12 residues. Per the germline V gene, CDR1 is SQVTM and CDR2 is ANQGSEA. CDR3: CSVTTGRETQYF. In DNA, the CDR3 is TGCAGCGTTACGACAGGGAGGGAGACCCAGTACTTC.

This clonotype was seen a handful of times. The chain links TRBV5-6 to TRBJ1-1, with TRBD1 matching over 8 bases. The CDR3 is 15 amino acids. Germline V gene lookup returns CDR1 SGHDT and CDR2 YYEEEE. After removal of 2 bases from V and 3 bases from J, the junction contained 6 bases not matched to a gene. CDR3 DNA: TGTGCCAGCAGCTTCATACACAGGGGGGACACTGAAGCTTTCTTT. Translating it yields CASSFIHRGDTEAFF.

The chain recombines TRBV7-2 with TRBJ1-2; tentative D call: TRBD1 (5 bases). The length of the CDR3 is 15 residues. CDR1 SGHTA and CDR2 FQGNSA come from the germline V gene. Trimming stripped 5 bases from V and 3 bases from J, with 16 bases between. The CDR3, as DNA: TGTGCCAGCAGCCAAGGGGTACAGGCCTACTATGGCTACACCTTC. This encodes CASSQGVQAYYGYTF.

V and J are TRBV5-5 and TRBJ1-2; 9 bases map to TRBD1. Looked up from germline, CDR1 is SGHKS and CDR2 is YYEKEE (reference sequence). After removal of 2 bases from V and 6 bases from J, the junction contained 5 bases not matched to a gene. CDR3 size: 14 residues. The chain's CDR3 is CASSFRTGADGYTF. The CDR3 coding sequence is TGTGCCAGCAGCTTTCGGACAGGGGCCGATGGCTACACCTTC.

The sample holds many counts of this clonotype. The rearrangement uses TRBV20-1 and TRBJ2-7, with D possibly TRBD1 on 6 matching bases. CDR3 length: 15 residues. V gave up 3 bases and J gave up 5 bases, with 20 bases separating them. CDR1 and CDR2 from the germline V gene are DFQATT and SNEGSKA (reference sequence). This chain's CDR3 is CSASWGQGLRNEQYF. CDR3 sequence (DNA): TGCAGTGCTAGTTGGGGGCAGGGCCTTAGGAACGAGCAGTACTTC.

This clonotype was detected many times. The V gene is TRBV20-1, the J gene TRBJ2-3, with D tentatively TRBD2 (5 bases). CDR1 DFQATT and CDR2 SNEGSKA come from the germline V gene (reference sequence). This CDR3 contains 14 residues. Trimming removed 6 bases from V and 2 bases from J, with 15 bases in between. CDR3 protein: CSAPNQLATDTQYF. For the CDR3, the DNA is TGCAGTGCCCCTAATCAGCTAGCCACAGATACGCAGTATTTT.

The V and J genes are TRBV29-1 and TRBJ2-5; 7 bases match TRBD1. This CDR3 has 13 residues. J was trimmed by 4 bases and V by 2 bases; bases with no gene match: 4. Looked up from germline, CDR1 is SQVTM and CDR2 is ANQGSEA. DNA of the CDR3: TGCAGCGTTGAAACGACAGGGAGAGAGACCCAGTACTTC. This codes for CSVETTGRETQYF.

There are many counts of this clonotype. The chain is built from TRBV30 and TRBJ1-4; perhaps TRBD1 as D (5 bases). V lost 0 bases and J 8 bases, leaving 16 bases between the germline ends. The CDR3 extends over 15 amino acids. The germline V gene encodes CDR1 GTSNPN and CDR2 SVGIG (reference sequence). The CDR3 DNA reads TGTGCCTGGAGTGTACGCGGCGGGGGTCGGGAAAAACTGTTTTTT. Its translation is CAWSVRGGGREKLFF. Full variable domain (outside the CDR3, taken from reference TRBV30 and TRBJ1-4): SQTIHQWPATLVQPVGSPLSLECTVEGTSNPNLYWYRQAAGRGLQLLFYSVGIGQISSEVPQNLSASRPQDRQFILSSKKLLLSDSGFYLCAWSVRGGGREKLFFGSGTQLSVL.

Only a few counts were recorded for this clonotype. The rearrangement joins TRBV18 to TRBJ2-7; D may be TRBD1 or TRBD2 (5 bases each). Germline-derived CDR1 and CDR2 are KGHSH and LQKENI. V lost 4 bases and J lost 0, with 7 bases in between. The CDR3 is made up of 13 amino acids. This CDR3 reads CASSRDGSYEQYF. CDR3 nucleotide sequence: TGTGCCAGCTCACGGGACGGCTCCTACGAGCAGTACTTC.

This clonotype has a single count. Since a much larger clone is just one base distant, this may be a read error. The chain joins TRBV3-1 to TRBJ1-1, with D maybe TRBD1 (6 bases). This CDR3 region has 14 residues. Per the germline V gene, CDR1 is LGHDT and CDR2 is YNNKEL (reference sequence). V dropped 6 bases and J dropped 1 base, with 12 bases sitting between them. The CDR3 DNA is TGTGCCAGCAGACCTCCGGGACAGAACACTGAAGCTTTCTTT. Translation: CASRPPGQNTEAFF.

This clonotype was found many times. The V call is TRBV24-1, the J call TRBJ2-1; D is tentatively TRBD1 or TRBD2 (6 bases each). Germline CDR1 KGHDR, CDR2 SFDVKD. The CDR3 loop spans 17 amino acids. Trimming pared 3 bases from V and 5 bases from J, leaving 19 bases between. CDR3: CATSDPRGPTGNNEQFF. CDR3 in DNA: TGTGCCACCAGTGATCCCCGGGGGCCCACGGGCAACAATGAGCAGTTCTTC.